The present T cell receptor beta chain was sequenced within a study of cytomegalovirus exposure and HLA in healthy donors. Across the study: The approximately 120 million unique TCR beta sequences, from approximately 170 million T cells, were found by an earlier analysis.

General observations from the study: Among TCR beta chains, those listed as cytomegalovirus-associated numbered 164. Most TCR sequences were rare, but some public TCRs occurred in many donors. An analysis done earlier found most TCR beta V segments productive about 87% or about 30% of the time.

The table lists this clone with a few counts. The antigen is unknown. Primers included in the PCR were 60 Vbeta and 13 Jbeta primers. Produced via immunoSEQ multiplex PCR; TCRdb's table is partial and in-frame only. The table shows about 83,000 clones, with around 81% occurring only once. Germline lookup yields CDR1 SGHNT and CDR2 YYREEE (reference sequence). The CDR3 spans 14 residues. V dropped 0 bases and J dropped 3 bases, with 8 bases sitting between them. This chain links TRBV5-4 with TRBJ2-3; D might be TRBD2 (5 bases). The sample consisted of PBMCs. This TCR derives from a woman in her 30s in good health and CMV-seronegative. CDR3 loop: CASSLVSGTDTQYF. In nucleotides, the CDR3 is TGTGCCAGCAGCTTGGTTTCGGGGACAGATACGCAGTATTTT.